Each of the 27 T cell receptor beta chains below was sequenced from the same sample in a study of OX40 agonist ivuxolimab in advanced cancers. Clones were read by immunoSEQ multiplex PCR, and TCRdb kept only the in-frame ones, dropping some. The sample includes 70,000 to 95,000 clones, just over 90% seen only once; the top ten take 0.4% to 0.55%. Sequenced material: CD4+ or CD8+ T cells sorted from blood, taken in a trial of the OX40 agonist ivuxolimab. The receptors stem from an adult with an advanced solid tumor such as melanoma, head and neck, liver or kidney cancer.

This chain links TRBV6-1 with TRBJ2-7, with 8 bases aligning to TRBD1. This CDR3 has 14 residues. The junction had 9 bases not matched to a gene; V was cut back by 6 bases and J by 5 bases. The germline V gene encodes CDR1 MNHNS and CDR2 SASEGT. In DNA form, the CDR3 reads TGTGCCAGCAGAAGACAGGGGCCCGGGGACGAGCAGTACTTC. Encoded protein: CASRRQGPGDEQYF.

J is TRBJ2-4 and V is TRBV27; 9 positions agree with TRBD1. CDR3 length equals 16 residues. Germline V gives CDR1 MNHEY, CDR2 SMNVEV (reference sequence). The V gene end was trimmed by 3 bases and the J gene end by 0 bases; junction bases not matched to a gene: 3. This CDR3 is CASSFPGQGAKNIQYF. The CDR3 region has the DNA TGTGCCAGCAGTTTTCCGGGACAGGGAGCCAAAAACATTCAGTACTTC.

The chain is built from TRBV29-1 and TRBJ2-3; TRBD2 aligns across 12 bases. The CDR3 is made up of 14 amino acids. The germline gives CDR1 SQVTM, CDR2 ANQGSEA. The V segment lost 3 bases and the J segment 4 bases; nucleotides outside the gene matches: 2. The CDR3 reads CSVDLAGGPDTQYF. In DNA form, the CDR3 reads TGCAGCGTTGACCTAGCGGGGGGGCCAGATACGCAGTATTTT.

The V and J genes are TRBV5-6 and TRBJ2-7; 8 nucleotides agree with TRBD1. The V gene's germline CDR1 is SGHDT and CDR2 YYEEEE. V was clipped by 3 bases and J by 2 bases; unmatched bases: 13. The CDR3 extends over 17 amino acids. The CDR3 DNA follows: TGTGCCAGCAGCTCTTTCCTGGGACAGGCGCTAACCTACGAGCAGTACTTC. Its protein is CASSSFLGQALTYEQYF.

This clone was recorded once. The gene calls are TRBV7-9 and TRBJ1-2; the D is unclear. In germline, CDR1 is SEHNR, CDR2 FQNEAQ (reference sequence). The CDR3 has 15 amino acids. V was clipped by 5 bases and J by 2 bases, with 15 bases between them. This CDR3 is CASSTHLTQNYGYTF. The DNA for the CDR3 is TGTGCCAGCAGCACCCACCTAACTCAGAACTATGGCTACACCTTC.

J is TRBJ1-5 and V is TRBV5-1, with 7 bases matching TRBD1. Germline CDR1 SGHRS, CDR2 YFSETQ. V shed 0 bases and J 5 bases; nucleotides not matched to a gene: 5. The CDR3 totals 15 residues. The CDR3 nucleotides are TGCGCCAGCAGCTTGGGCACAGGGGATCATCAGCCCCAGCATTTT. This codes for CASSLGTGDHQPQHF.

This chain joins TRBV18 and TRBJ2-4; 8 bases align to TRBD1. Per the germline V gene, CDR1 is KGHSH and CDR2 is LQKENI. This CDR3 is 16 amino acids long. The ends lost 0 bases at V and 5 bases at J; junction bases unmatched: 6. In DNA, the CDR3 is TGTGCCAGCTCACCACCTATCGGACAGGGCGAAAACATTCAGTACTTC. This gives the protein CASSPPIGQGENIQYF.

The chain is built from TRBV28 and TRBJ1-1; D is perhaps TRBD1 (5 bases). Trimming removed 8 bases at V and 1 base at J, with 11 bases between. There are 13 residues in the CDR3. Germline CDR1 is MDHEN and CDR2 is SYDVKM. In DNA, the CDR3 is TGTGCCAGCGCCCCGGGGGGGAACACTGAAGCTTTCTTT. Residues: CASAPGGNTEAFF.

The J gene is TRBJ1-2, the V gene TRBV30; 12 bases line up with TRBD1. With 6 bases clipped from V and 8 bases from J, the junction kept 13 bases outside the gene matches. This CDR3 region has 15 residues. CDR1 is GTSNPN and CDR2 is SVGIG in the germline V gene (reference sequence). The CDR3 DNA reads as TGTGCCTGTAAGAACCGGGACAGGGGGCTAGGAGGCTACACCTTC. Encoded protein: CACKNRDRGLGGYTF.

Concerning this clone: Relative to the germline gene, one junction end is altered; a read error may explain this. The chain uses TRBV6-1 and TRBJ1-1; D is ambiguous. CDR1 and CDR2 from the germline V gene are MNHNS and SASEGT. CDR3 length: 12 residues. In nucleotides, the CDR3 is TGTGCCAGCTCCTCGGTAGTGGGAATCCACGACTTT. Translated, it gives CASSSVVGIHDF.

The V gene is TRBV20-1, the J gene TRBJ2-7, with D maybe TRBD1 (6 bases). Germline V gene lookup returns CDR1 DFQATT and CDR2 SNEGSKA (reference sequence). The V gene lost 4 bases and the J gene lost 3 bases, with 7 bases spanning the gap. The length of the CDR3 is 11 residues. The CDR3 nucleotides read TGCAGTGCTAACAGGGACTACGAGCAGTACTTC. This gives the protein CSANRDYEQYF.

The chain carries TRBV30 and TRBJ2-3; 9 nucleotides align to TRBD2. V lost 3 bases and J lost 6; bases outside the gene matches: 7. The CDR3 runs to 14 residues. CDR1 is GTSNPN, CDR2 SVGIG, per germline (reference sequence). The CDR3 DNA is TGTGCCTGGAGGAGTAGCGGGAGTGGGGATACGCAGTATTTT. It encodes CAWRSSGSGDTQYF. The full variable domain, with the rest looked up from reference TRBV30 and TRBJ2-3, is SQTIHQWPATLVQPVGSPLSLECTVEGTSNPNLYWYRQAAGRGLQLLFYSVGIGQISSEVPQNLSASRPQDRQFILSSKKLLLSDSGFYLCAWRSSGSGDTQYFGPGTRLTVL.

This chain connects TRBV7-3 to TRBJ1-1; D remains ambiguous. Trimming left V 2 bases short and J 0 bases short, with 7 bases between. The CDR3 is 14 residues long. CDR1 is SGHTA, CDR2 FQGTGA, per germline. This CDR3 reads CASSLLSMNTEAFF. CDR3 DNA sequence: TGTGCCAGCAGCTTACTAAGCATGAACACTGAAGCTTTCTTT.

The chain joins TRBV11-3 to TRBJ2-1; D is undetermined. The germline gives CDR1 SGHNT, CDR2 YENEEA. The length of the CDR3 is 15 residues. Trimming took 5 bases from V and 0 from J, leaving 11 bases between them. The CDR3 bases are TGTGCCAGCAGCCGTGGCGGCGTCTCCTACAATGAGCAGTTCTTC. This translates into CASSRGGVSYNEQFF. Full variable domain (outside the CDR3, taken from reference TRBV11-3 and TRBJ2-1): EAGVVQSPRYKIIEKKQPVAFWCNPISGHNTLYWYLQNLGQGPELLIRYENEEAVDDSQLPKDRFSAERLKGVDSTLKIQPAELGDSAVYLCASSRGGVSYNEQFFGPGTRLTVL.

The CDR3 DNA sequence: TGTGCCAGTAGTATAGTAGGTAGCGGCACCGGGGAGCTGTTTTTT. Amino acid sequence: CASSIVGSGTGELFF. The chain couples TRBV19 to TRBJ2-2; tentative D call: TRBD2 (6 bases). V lost 1 base and J 4 bases, leaving 10 bases between the germline ends. CDR1 is LNHDA and CDR2 is SQIVND in the germline V gene (reference sequence). CDR3 size: 15 residues.

This chain joins TRBV7-8 and TRBJ1-5; D perhaps matches TRBD1 (5 bases). There are 13 residues in the CDR3. The germline V gene has CDR1 SGHVS and CDR2 FQNEAQ. V was trimmed by 5 bases and J by 5 bases, leaving 10 bases between them. The CDR3: CASSGQGYQPQHF. The CDR3 bases are TGTGCCAGCAGCGGGCAGGGATATCAGCCCCAGCATTTT.

Regarding this clone: Relative to the germline gene, one junction end is altered; a read error may explain this. The CDR3 nucleotides read TGTGCTAGCAGCGCCGGGACTATGATGGAGACCCAGTACTTC. Encoded protein: CASSAGTMMETQYF. The chain joins TRBV7-7 to TRBJ2-5; TRBD2 aligns across 7 bases. Looked up from germline, CDR1 is SSHAT and CDR2 is FNYEAQ (reference sequence). The CDR3 loop spans 14 amino acids. Supplemented by reference TRBV7-7 and TRBJ2-5, the full variable domain reads GAGVSQSPRYKVTKRGQDVTLRCDPISSHATLYWYQQALGQGPEFLTYFNYEAQPDKSGLPSDRFSAERPEGSISTLTIQRTEQRDSAMYRCASSAGTMMETQYFGPGTRLLVL.

The chain employs TRBV7-2 and TRBJ2-7; 13 bases are a match to TRBD2. V lost 1 base to trimming and J lost 7 bases; unmatched junction nucleotides: 10. The germline V gene has CDR1 SGHTA and CDR2 FQGNSA. This CDR3 has 17 residues. This CDR3 reads CASSLELAGGPAGEQYF. CDR3 nucleotide sequence: TGTGCCAGCAGCTTAGAACTAGCGGGAGGGCCGGCGGGAGAGCAGTACTTC.

The chain uses TRBV19 and TRBJ1-5; D unclear. V lost 7 bases, J lost 1 base, and 14 bases lay in between. The CDR3 is 15 amino acids. Germline-derived CDR1 and CDR2 are LNHDA and SQIVND (reference sequence). In nucleotides, the CDR3 is TGTGCCAGTACCAACCCCGGTAGGAGCAATCAGCCCCAGCATTTT. Amino acids: CASTNPGRSNQPQHF.

CDR3 sequence (DNA): TGTGCCATCAGTGGGGACAGTAACACTGAAGCTTTCTTT. It encodes CAISGDSNTEAFF. The rearrangement uses TRBV10-3 and TRBJ1-1; 7 bases agree with TRBD1. Germline V CDR1 and CDR2: ENHRY, SYGVKD. Unmatched junction bases numbered 1, after V lost 4 bases and J lost 2 bases. The CDR3 sequence is 13 residues long.

This clone came up once. This chain connects TRBV7-2 to TRBJ2-4; D gene unclear. CDR3 length equals 15 residues. Germline-derived CDR1 and CDR2 are SGHTA and FQGNSA. V gave up 1 base and J gave up 1 base, with 8 bases separating them. CDR3 residues: CASSLDLKAKNIQYF. DNA of the CDR3: TGTGCCAGCAGCTTAGACCTTAAGGCCAAAAACATTCAGTACTTC.

This rearrangement joins TRBV6-5 to TRBJ2-5; no reliable D call. Trimming removed 5 bases at V and 5 bases at J, with 6 bases between. This CDR3 region has 11 residues. CDR1 is MNHEY and CDR2 is SVGAGI in the germline V gene. Written as DNA, the CDR3 is TGTGCCAGCAGTCTAGGGGAGACCCAGTACTTC. The encoded protein is CASSLGETQYF.

The chain couples TRBV27 to TRBJ2-2, with TRBD2 matching 14 bases. The junction had 6 bases not matched to a gene; V was cut back by 5 bases and J by 4 bases. CDR1 MNHEY and CDR2 SMNVEV come from the germline V gene (reference sequence). The CDR3 runs to 17 residues. CDR3 bases: TGTGCCAGCAGTGGACTAGCGGGAGGACGCGGCACCGGGGAGCTGTTTTTT. Residues: CASSGLAGGRGTGELFF.

This clone was found once. This chain's CDR3 is CASSSRQAFYEQYF. The CDR3 bases are TGTGCCAGCAGCTCACGACAGGCGTTCTACGAGCAGTACTTC. The chain links TRBV7-3 to TRBJ2-5; D possibly corresponds to TRBD1 (6 bases). The assigned J gene may be wrong: the sequence end matches TRBJ2-7 better. The CDR3 sequence is 14 residues long. CDR1 and CDR2 (germline): SGHTA, FQGTGA.

The chain is built from TRBV5-4 and TRBJ2-1, with 10 bases that match TRBD2. CDR1 and CDR2 (germline): SGHNT, YYREEE (reference sequence). The CDR3 runs 16 residues. The V gene end was trimmed by 0 bases and the J gene end by 5 bases; junction bases not matched to a gene: 5. The CDR3 DNA reads as TGTGCCAGCAGCTTGGGGTCTAGCGGGAGTAACAATGAGCAGTTCTTC. Its protein product is CASSLGSSGSNNEQFF.

The chain uses TRBV7-2 and TRBJ2-7; 9 bases line up with TRBD1. Trimming at V came to 5 bases and at J to 3 bases, leaving 11 bases not matched to a gene. CDR3 length: 16 residues. Germline assignment: CDR1 SGHTA and CDR2 FQGNSA. CDR3 sequence (DNA): TGTGCCAGCAGCCGTCATCGGGGACAGGGAGGCTACGAGCAGTACTTC. Residues: CASSRHRGQGGYEQYF.

For the CDR3, the DNA is TGTGCCAGCAGTGAAGACCCTGTGGATGAGCAGTTCTTC. This gives the protein CASSEDPVDEQFF. The V and J genes are TRBV6-1 and TRBJ2-1, with D unresolved. Germline V gives CDR1 MNHNS, CDR2 SASEGT. The CDR3 is 13 residues long. V gave up 1 base and J gave up 8 bases, with 9 bases separating them.